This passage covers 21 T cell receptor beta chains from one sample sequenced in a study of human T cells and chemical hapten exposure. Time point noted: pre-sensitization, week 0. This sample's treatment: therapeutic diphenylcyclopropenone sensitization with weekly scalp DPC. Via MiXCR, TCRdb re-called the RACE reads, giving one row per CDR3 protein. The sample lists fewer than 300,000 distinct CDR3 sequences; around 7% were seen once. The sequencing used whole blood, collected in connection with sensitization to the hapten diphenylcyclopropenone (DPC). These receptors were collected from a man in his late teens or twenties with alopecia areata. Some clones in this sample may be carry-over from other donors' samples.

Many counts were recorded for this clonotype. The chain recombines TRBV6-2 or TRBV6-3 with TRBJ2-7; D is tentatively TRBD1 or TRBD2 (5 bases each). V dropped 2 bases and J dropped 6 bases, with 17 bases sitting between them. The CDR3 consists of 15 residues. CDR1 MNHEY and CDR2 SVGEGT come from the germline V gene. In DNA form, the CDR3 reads TGTGCCAGCAGTTACGAGTTGGGTCACGGGGCCGAGCAGTACGTC. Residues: CASSYELGHGAEQYV.

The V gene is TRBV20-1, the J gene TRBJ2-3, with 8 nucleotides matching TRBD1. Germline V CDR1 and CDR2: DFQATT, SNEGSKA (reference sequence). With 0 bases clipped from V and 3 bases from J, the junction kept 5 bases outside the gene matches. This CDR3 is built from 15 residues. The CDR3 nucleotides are TGCAGTGCTAGAGATCGACAGGGGCAGACAGATACGCAGTATTTT. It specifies CSARDRQGQTDTQYF.

This CDR3 reads CASSGGAKNIQYF. CDR3 nucleotide sequence: TGTGCCAGCAGTGGGGGGGCCAAAAACATTCAGTACTTC. This chain uses TRBV2 with TRBJ2-4; possibly TRBD1 or TRBD2 for D (5 bases each). Trimming removed 4 bases at V and 1 base at J, with 5 bases between. In germline, CDR1 is SNHLY, CDR2 FYNNEI. The CDR3 contains 13 residues.

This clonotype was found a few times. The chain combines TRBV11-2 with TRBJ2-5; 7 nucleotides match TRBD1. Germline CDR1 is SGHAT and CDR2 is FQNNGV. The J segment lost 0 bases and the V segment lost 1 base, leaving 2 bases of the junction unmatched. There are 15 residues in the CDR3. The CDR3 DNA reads TGTGCCAGCAGCTTAGTGGACAGGTACCAAGAGACCCAGTACTTC. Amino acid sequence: CASSLVDRYQETQYF. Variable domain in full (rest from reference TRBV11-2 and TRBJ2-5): EAGVAQSPRYKIIEKRQSVAFWCNPISGHATLYWYQQILGQGPKLLIQFQNNGVVDDSQLPKDRFSAERLKGVDSTLKIQPAKLEDSAVYLCASSLVDRYQETQYFGPGTRLLVL.

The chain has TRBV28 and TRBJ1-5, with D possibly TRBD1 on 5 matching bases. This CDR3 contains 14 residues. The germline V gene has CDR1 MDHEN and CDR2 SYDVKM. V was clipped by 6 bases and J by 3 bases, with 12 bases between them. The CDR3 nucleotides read TGTGCCAGCAGGGGGGGTATGGTCAATCAGCCCCAGCATTTT. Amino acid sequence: CASRGGMVNQPQHF.

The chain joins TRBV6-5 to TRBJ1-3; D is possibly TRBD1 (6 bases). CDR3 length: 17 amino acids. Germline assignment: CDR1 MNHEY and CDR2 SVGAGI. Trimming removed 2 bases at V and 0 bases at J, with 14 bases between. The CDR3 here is CASSYDTLTGSGNTIYF. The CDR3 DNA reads TGTGCCAGCAGTTACGATACCCTGACAGGCTCTGGAAACACCATATATTTT.

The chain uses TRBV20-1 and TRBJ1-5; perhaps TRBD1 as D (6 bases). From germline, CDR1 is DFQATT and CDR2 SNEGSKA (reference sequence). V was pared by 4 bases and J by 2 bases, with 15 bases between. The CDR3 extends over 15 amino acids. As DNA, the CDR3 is TGCAGTGCTATTGCGGGGGGCCCTCGCAATCAGCCCCAGCATTTT. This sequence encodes CSAIAGGPRNQPQHF.

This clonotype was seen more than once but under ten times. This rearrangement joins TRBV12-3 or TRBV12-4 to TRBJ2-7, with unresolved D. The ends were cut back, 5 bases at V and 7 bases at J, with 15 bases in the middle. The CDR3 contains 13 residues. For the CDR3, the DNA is TGTGCCAGCAGTCCCGGGTCGTTGGGAGAGCAGTACGTC. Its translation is CASSPGSLGEQYV.

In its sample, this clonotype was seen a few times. The CDR3 DNA is TGTGCCAGCAGTGAAGCGCTTCGTAGAAGGGGATCGGCTAACTATGGCTACACCTTC. Translating it yields CASSEALRRRGSANYGYTF. The chain couples TRBV2 to TRBJ1-2; possibly TRBD1 for D (5 bases). V was trimmed by 0 bases and J by 0 bases, leaving 20 bases between them. This CDR3 has 19 residues. Germline values: CDR1 SNHLY, CDR2 FYNNEI.

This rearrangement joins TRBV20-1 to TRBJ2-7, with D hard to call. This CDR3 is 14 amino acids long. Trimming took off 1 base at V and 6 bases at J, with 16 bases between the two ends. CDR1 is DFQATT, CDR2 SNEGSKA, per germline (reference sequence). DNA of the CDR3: TGCAGTGCTAGAGTATTTAAGGTAGAGTCCGAGCAGTACTTC. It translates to CSARVFKVESEQYF.

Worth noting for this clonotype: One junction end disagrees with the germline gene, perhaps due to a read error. CDR3 loop: CASSLNTNYELYF. DNA of the CDR3: TGTGCCAGCAGCCTTAATACTAACTACGAGCTGTACTTC. The J gene is TRBJ2-7, the V gene TRBV12-3 or TRBV12-4; no firm D call. The CDR3 sequence is 13 residues long.

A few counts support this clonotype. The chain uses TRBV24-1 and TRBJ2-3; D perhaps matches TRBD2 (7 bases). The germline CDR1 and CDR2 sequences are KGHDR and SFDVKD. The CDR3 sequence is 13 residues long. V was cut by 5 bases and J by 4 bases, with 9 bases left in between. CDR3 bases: TGTGCCACCAGTGGGGGGGGCCCAGATACGCAGTATTTT. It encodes CATSGGGPDTQYF.

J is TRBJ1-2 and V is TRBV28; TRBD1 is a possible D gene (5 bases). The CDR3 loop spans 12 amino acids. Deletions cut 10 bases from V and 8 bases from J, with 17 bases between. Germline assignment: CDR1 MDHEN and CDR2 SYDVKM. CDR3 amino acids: CATQVGDHGYTF. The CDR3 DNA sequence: TGTGCCACCCAGGTGGGGGATCACGGCTACACCTTC.

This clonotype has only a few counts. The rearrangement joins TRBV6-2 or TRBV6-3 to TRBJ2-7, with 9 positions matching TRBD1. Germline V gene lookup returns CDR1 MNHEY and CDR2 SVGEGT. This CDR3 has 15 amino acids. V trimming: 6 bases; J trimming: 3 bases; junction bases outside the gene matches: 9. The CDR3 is CASRLEQGAIYEQYF. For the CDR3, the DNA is TGTGCCAGCAGGCTTGAACAGGGGGCAATCTACGAGCAGTACTTC.

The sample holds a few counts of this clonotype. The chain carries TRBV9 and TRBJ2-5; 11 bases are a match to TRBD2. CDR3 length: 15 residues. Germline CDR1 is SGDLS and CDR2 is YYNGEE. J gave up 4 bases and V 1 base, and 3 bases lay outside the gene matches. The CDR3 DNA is TGTGCCAGCAGCGTACTAGCGGGGGGCGCAGAGACCCAGTACTTC. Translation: CASSVLAGGAETQYF.

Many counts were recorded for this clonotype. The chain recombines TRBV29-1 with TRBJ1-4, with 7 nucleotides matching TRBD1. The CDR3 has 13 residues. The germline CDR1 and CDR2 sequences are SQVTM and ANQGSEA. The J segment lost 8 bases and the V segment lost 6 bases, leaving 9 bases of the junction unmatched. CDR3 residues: CSVQTGRREKLFF. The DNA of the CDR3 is TGCAGCGTCCAGACAGGGCGACGAGAAAAACTGTTTTTT.

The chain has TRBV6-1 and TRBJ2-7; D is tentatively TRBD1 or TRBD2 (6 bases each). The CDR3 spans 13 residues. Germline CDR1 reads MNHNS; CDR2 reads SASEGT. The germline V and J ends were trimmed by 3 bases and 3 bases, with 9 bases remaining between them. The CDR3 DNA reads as TGTGCCAGCAGTGATCGGGGGCGCTACGAGCAGTACGTC. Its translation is CASSDRGRYEQYV.

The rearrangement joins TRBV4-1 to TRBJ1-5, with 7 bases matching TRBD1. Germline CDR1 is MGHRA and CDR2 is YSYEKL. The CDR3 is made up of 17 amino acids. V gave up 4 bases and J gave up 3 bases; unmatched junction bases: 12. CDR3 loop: CASSPKTGQTYNQPQHF. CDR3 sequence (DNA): TGCGCCAGCAGCCCCAAAACGGGACAGACATACAATCAGCCCCAGCATTTT.

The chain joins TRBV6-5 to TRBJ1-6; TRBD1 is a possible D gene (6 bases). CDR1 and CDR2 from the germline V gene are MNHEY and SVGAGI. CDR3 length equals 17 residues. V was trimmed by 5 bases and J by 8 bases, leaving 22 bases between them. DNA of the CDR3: TGTGCCAGCAGTCTCTGTTCCCAGGGAGGGGGACATTCACCCCTCCACTTT. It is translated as CASSLCSQGGGHSPLHF.

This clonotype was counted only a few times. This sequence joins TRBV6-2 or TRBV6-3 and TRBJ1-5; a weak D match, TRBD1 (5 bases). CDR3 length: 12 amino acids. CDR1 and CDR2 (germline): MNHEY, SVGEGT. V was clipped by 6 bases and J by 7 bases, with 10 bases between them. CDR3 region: CASREGSQPQHF. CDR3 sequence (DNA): TGTGCCAGCAGGGAGGGGTCACAGCCCCAGCATTTT.

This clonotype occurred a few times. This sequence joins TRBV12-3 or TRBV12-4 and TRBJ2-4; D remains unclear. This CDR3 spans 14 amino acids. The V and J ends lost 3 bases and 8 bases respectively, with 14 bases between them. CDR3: CASSFEAGSHIQYF. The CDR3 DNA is TGTGCCAGCAGTTTCGAGGCAGGCAGCCACATTCAGTACTTC.